Listed here are 4 T cell receptor beta chains from one sample, sequenced in a study of T cell repertoires in cytomegalovirus infection. Their antigens remain unidentified. TCRdb used MiXCR to reprocess the reads, holding one entry per CDR3 protein. The data contain approximately 730,000 distinct CDR3 sequences, 30% to 35% of them singletons. Material: cultured PBMCs, obtained from culture after CMV antigen stimulation. The source is a human donor in good health (CMV status not recorded). Some clones in this sample may be carry-over from other donors' samples.

This clonotype appeared a few times. V is TRBV20-1 and J is TRBJ1-6, with 7 bases lining up with TRBD1. With V trimmed by 6 bases and J by 7 bases, 15 bases remained unmatched. The CDR3 has 16 amino acids. From germline, CDR1 is DFQATT and CDR2 SNEGSKA (reference sequence). Here the CDR3 reads CSAAIQGTPGNSPLHF. In DNA form, the CDR3 reads TGCAGTGCCGCCATACAGGGGACCCCTGGAAATTCACCCCTCCACTTT.

There are many counts of this clonotype. This chain connects TRBV7-2 to TRBJ2-5; D is unclear. CDR1 is SGHTA, CDR2 FQGNSA, per germline. The V and J ends lost 1 base and 5 bases respectively, with 5 bases between them. CDR3 size: 12 residues. The CDR3 coding sequence is TGTGCCAGCAGCTTAGGGTTGGAGACCCAGTACTTC. It encodes CASSLGLETQYF.

In its sample, this clonotype was seen many times. This sequence joins TRBV6-6 and TRBJ1-5, with TRBD1 matching over 7 bases. Germline V CDR1 and CDR2: MNHNY, SVGAGI (reference sequence). Germline trimming cut 6 bases from V and 2 bases from J; bases unmatched to any gene: 16. CDR3 length: 18 amino acids. The CDR3 DNA reads TGTGCCAGCAGGGACCGACAGGGAAGCGTACGGGGCAATCAGCCCCAGCATTTT. This encodes CASRDRQGSVRGNQPQHF.

This clonotype came up many times. The V gene is TRBV7-2, the J gene TRBJ1-6; D uncertain. Germline assignment: CDR1 SGHTA and CDR2 FQGNSA. The CDR3 covers 15 residues. Trimming shortened V by 1 base and J by 4 bases, and 8 bases separated the two germline ends. CDR3 nucleotides: TGTGCCAGCAGCTTAGAGCGGCCATATAATTCACCCCTCCACTTT. This translates into CASSLERPYNSPLHF. Together with reference TRBV7-2 and TRBJ1-6, the CDR3 gives the full variable domain: GAGVSQSPSNKVTEKGKDVELRCDPISGHTALYWYRQSLGQGLEFLIYFQGNSAPDKSGLPSDRFSAERTGGSVSTLTIQRTQQEDSAVYLCASSLERPYNSPLHFGNGTRLTVT.